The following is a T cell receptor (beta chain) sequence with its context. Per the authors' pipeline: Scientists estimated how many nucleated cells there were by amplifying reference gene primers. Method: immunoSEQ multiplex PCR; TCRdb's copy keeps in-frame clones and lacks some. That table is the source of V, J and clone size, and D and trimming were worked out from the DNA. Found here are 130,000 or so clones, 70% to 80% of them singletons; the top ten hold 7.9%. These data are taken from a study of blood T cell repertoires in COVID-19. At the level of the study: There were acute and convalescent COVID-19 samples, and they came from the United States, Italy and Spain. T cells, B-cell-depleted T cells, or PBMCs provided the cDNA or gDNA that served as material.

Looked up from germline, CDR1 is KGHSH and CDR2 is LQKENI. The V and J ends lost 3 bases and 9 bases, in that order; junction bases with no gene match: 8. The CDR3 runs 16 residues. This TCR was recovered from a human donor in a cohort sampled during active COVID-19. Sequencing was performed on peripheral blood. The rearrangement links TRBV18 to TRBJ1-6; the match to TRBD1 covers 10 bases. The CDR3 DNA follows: TGTGCCAGCTCACCGAGAGGACAGGGGGATGGTTCACCCCTCCACTTT. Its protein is CASSPRGQGDGSPLHF. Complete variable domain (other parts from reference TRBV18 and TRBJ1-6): NAGVMQNPRHLVRRRGQEARLRCSPMKGHSHVYWYRQLPEEGLKFMVYLQKENIIDESGMPKERFSAEFPKEGPSILRIQQVVRGDSAAYFCASSPRGQGDGSPLHFGNGTRLTVT.